These 16 T cell receptor beta chains originate from one sample sequenced in a study of cytomegalovirus exposure and HLA in healthy donors. 13 Jbeta primers and 60 Vbeta primers were used for the PCR. The data were produced by immunoSEQ multiplex PCR, yet TCRdb's version contains in-frame clones alone and is incomplete. This table has roughly 160,000 clones, about 72% appearing once. The sequenced material came from PBMCs. The receptors were gathered from a man aged 55 to 70 in good health and CMV-seronegative.

This rearrangement joins TRBV11-2 to TRBJ2-1; 10 positions match TRBD2. Germline assignment: CDR1 SGHAT and CDR2 FQNNGV. The CDR3 extends over 15 amino acids. V trimming: 3 bases; J trimming: 4 bases; junction bases outside the gene matches: 3. The CDR3, as DNA: TGTGCCAGCAGCTTTGAGCGGGGGGGATACAATGAGCAGTTCTTC. Protein sequence: CASSFERGGYNEQFF.

The CDR3 spells CSGSGGAGTDTQYF. DNA of the CDR3: TGCAGCGGTAGCGGGGGGGCGGGGACAGATACGCAGTATTTT. J is TRBJ2-3 and V is TRBV29-1; 11 nucleotides agree with TRBD2. Unmatched junction bases numbered 6, after V lost 7 bases and J lost 3 bases. CDR3 length equals 14 residues. Germline V gene sequence: CDR1 SQVTM, CDR2 ANQGSEA.

The rearrangement joins TRBV30 to TRBJ2-4, with 11 bases lining up with TRBD1. Trimming removed 1 base from V and 5 bases from J; junction bases left unmatched: 1. Per germline, CDR1 GTSNPN and CDR2 SVGIG (reference sequence). The CDR3 totals 14 residues. The CDR3 sequence is CAWSGTGGQNIQYF. CDR3 nucleotide sequence: TGTGCCTGGAGTGGGACAGGGGGCCAAAACATTCAGTACTTC.

In this sample, this clone turned up a few times. This chain links TRBV5-6 with TRBJ2-5, with 9 bases identical to TRBD2. Germline-derived CDR1 and CDR2 are SGHDT and YYEEEE. With 0 bases clipped from V and 1 base from J, the junction kept 1 base outside the gene matches. The CDR3 is made up of 15 amino acids. The CDR3 DNA is TGTGCCAGCAGCTTGGGTAGCGGGGGCCAAGAGACCCAGTACTTC. This translates into CASSLGSGGQETQYF.

CDR3 amino acids: CASTYAGGEYNEQFF. For the CDR3, the DNA is TGTGCCAGCACCTACGCAGGAGGGGAGTACAATGAGCAGTTCTTC. The rearrangement links TRBV28 to TRBJ2-1, with a weak D call TRBD2 (6 bases). Trimming stripped 7 bases from V and 4 bases from J, with 17 bases between. This CDR3 has 15 residues. Germline-derived CDR1 and CDR2 are MDHEN and SYDVKM.

The chain recombines TRBV4-2 with TRBJ2-7, with D unresolved. Germline V gene data show CDR1 as LGHNA and CDR2 as YNFKEQ. Trimming took 1 base from V and 1 from J, leaving 8 bases between them. The CDR3 runs 14 residues. CDR3 coding DNA: TGTGCCAGCAGCCAAGCTATCGGTTCCTACGAGCAGTACTTC. Amino acids: CASSQAIGSYEQYF.

About this clone: The junction departs from the called germline gene at one end, perhaps through a read error. J is TRBJ1-2 and V is TRBV7-9; D ambiguous. Germline CDR1 is SEHNR and CDR2 is FQNEAQ (reference sequence). This CDR3 has 14 amino acids. CDR3 nucleotides: TGTTCCAGCAGCCCTTGGGAGGAGGGCTATGGCTACACCTTC. Translation: CSSSPWEEGYGYTF.

The genes are TRBV7-6 and TRBJ2-7, with unresolved D. V lost 2 bases and J lost 0, with 8 bases in between. CDR3 length: 14 residues. Germline V gene data show CDR1 as SGHVS and CDR2 as FNYEAQ. DNA for the CDR3: TGTGCCAGCAGCTTATTAGAAACCTCCTACGAGCAGTACTTC. It is translated as CASSLLETSYEQYF.

This chain links TRBV9 with TRBJ2-7; 11 nucleotides agree with TRBD2. From germline, CDR1 is SGDLS and CDR2 YYNGEE. The CDR3 loop spans 14 amino acids. V lost 4 bases, J lost 3 bases, and 3 bases stayed unmatched. This CDR3 reads CASSFGTSGYEQYF. CDR3 bases: TGTGCCAGCAGCTTCGGGACTAGCGGCTACGAGCAGTACTTC.

This chain joins TRBV4-1 and TRBJ2-1, with a possible D match to TRBD2 (5 bases). The germline V gene encodes CDR1 MGHRA and CDR2 YSYEKL. The CDR3 runs to 18 residues. V shed 0 bases and J shed 7 bases, with 22 bases lying between them. CDR3 in amino acids: CASSQDIIGLARQNEQFF. CDR3 coding DNA: TGCGCCAGCAGCCAAGATATCATAGGGCTAGCCCGGCAGAATGAGCAGTTCTTC.

This clone was recorded only once. The chain couples TRBV19 to TRBJ1-2; 9 bases align to TRBD1. Germline values: CDR1 LNHDA, CDR2 SQIVND (reference sequence). V gave up 7 bases and J gave up 4 bases; unmatched junction bases: 13. There are 16 residues in the CDR3. The CDR3 bases are TGTGCCAGTACCGGGACAGGGACCTCCCGGGGCTATGGCTACACCTTC. As protein: CASTGTGTSRGYGYTF.

This chain links TRBV28 with TRBJ2-1, with TRBD2 matching 7 bases. J gave up 0 bases and V 6 bases, and 8 bases lay outside the gene matches. CDR1 MDHEN and CDR2 SYDVKM come from the germline V gene. The CDR3 totals 16 residues. In nucleotides, the CDR3 is TGTGCCAGCAGCCCCGAGGGAGGGAGCTCCTACAATGAGCAGTTCTTC. Its protein product is CASSPEGGSSYNEQFF.

The chain links TRBV19 to TRBJ1-5; maybe TRBD1 (6 bases). Germline-derived CDR1 and CDR2 are LNHDA and SQIVND (reference sequence). With 4 bases removed from V and 4 bases from J, the gap between germline ends came to 11 bases. This CDR3 contains 14 residues. CDR3 loop: CASSSLQGNQPQHF. The CDR3 bases are TGTGCCAGTAGTAGTCTCCAGGGGAATCAGCCCCAGCATTTT.

This clone occurred a few times. The chain recombines TRBV9 with TRBJ2-3; 7 nucleotides agree with TRBD2. This CDR3 has 13 residues. The germline V gene encodes CDR1 SGDLS and CDR2 YYNGEE. The junction had 8 bases not matched to a gene; V was cut back by 7 bases and J by 6 bases. Here the CDR3 reads CASGLGMEDTQYF. In nucleotides, the CDR3 is TGTGCCAGCGGACTAGGGATGGAGGATACGCAGTATTTT.

This clone was recorded a few times. V and J are TRBV6-7 and TRBJ1-5, with 11 bases that match TRBD1. TRBV6-7 has ORF status, its function being uncertain. Trimming removed 5 bases from V and 2 bases from J; junction bases left unmatched: 23. The CDR3 length is 22 residues. The chain's CDR3 is CASSPTLRGQGATGGGNQPQHF. The CDR3 DNA is TGTGCCAGCAGTCCCACACTCCGCGGACAGGGGGCTACGGGCGGTGGCAATCAGCCCCAGCATTTT.

This clone was counted only a few times. The chain has TRBV7-2 and TRBJ2-7; tentative D call: TRBD2 (5 bases). Germline CDR1 reads SGHTA; CDR2 reads FQGNSA. The CDR3 runs to 13 residues. V shed 0 bases and J shed 7 bases, with 10 bases lying between them. In nucleotides, the CDR3 is TGTGCCAGCAGCTTAGCAGAGGGTCTGGAGCAGTACTTC. Its translation: CASSLAEGLEQYF.